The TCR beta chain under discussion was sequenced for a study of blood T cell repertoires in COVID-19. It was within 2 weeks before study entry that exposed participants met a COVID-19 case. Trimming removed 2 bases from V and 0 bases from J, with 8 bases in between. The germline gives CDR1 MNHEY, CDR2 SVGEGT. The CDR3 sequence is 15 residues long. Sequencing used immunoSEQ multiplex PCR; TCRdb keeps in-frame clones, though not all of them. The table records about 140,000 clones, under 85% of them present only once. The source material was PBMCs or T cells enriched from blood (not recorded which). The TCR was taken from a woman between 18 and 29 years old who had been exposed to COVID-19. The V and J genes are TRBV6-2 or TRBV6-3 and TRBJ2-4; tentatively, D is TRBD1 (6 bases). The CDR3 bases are TGTGCCAGCAGTTACCCAGGGGTAGCCAAAAACATTCAGTACTTC. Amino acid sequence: CASSYPGVAKNIQYF.